A selection of T cell receptor beta chains follows, all from one sample in a study of naive and memory T cell subsets. TCRdb analysed the UMI-ligation and nested PCR reads with MiXCR anew, one entry per CDR3 protein. Altogether more than 100,000 distinct CDR3 sequences are present, 35% to 45% being singletons, with the ten largest covering approximately 0.87%. The sequencing input was central memory CD4+ T cells from blood. The receptors here all came from a human donor in good health. The conserved cysteine and the conserved F or W are not part of the CDR3 here.

J gene: TRBJ2-7; V gene: TRBV5-1; CDR3 protein: ASSPWTGNYEQY
J gene: TRBJ2-3; V gene: TRBV20-1; CDR3 protein: SASGRESADTQY
J gene: TRBJ1-6; V gene: TRBV12-3/TRBV12-4; CDR3 protein: ASSFTENSPLH
J gene: TRBJ2-7; V gene: TRBV4-3; CDR3 protein: ASSQSGTSGEAGQY
J gene: TRBJ2-1; V gene: TRBV28; CDR3 protein: ASSFLTSGIGVGSYNEQF
J gene: TRBJ2-7; V gene: TRBV14; CDR3 protein: ASSQVGGALQY
J gene: TRBJ1-5; V gene: TRBV6-2/TRBV6-3; CDR3 protein: ASSYSNRGLSQPQH
J gene: TRBJ1-5; V gene: TRBV20-1; CDR3 protein: SASREGFGNQPQH
J gene: TRBJ2-7; V gene: TRBV28; CDR3 protein: ASKAVRWAEQY
J gene: TRBJ2-1; V gene: TRBV12-3/TRBV12-4; CDR3 protein: ASSLAGGGLAGDMKT
J gene: TRBJ2-1; V gene: TRBV7-2; CDR3 protein: ASSFPDYYNEQF
J gene: TRBJ2-1; V gene: TRBV7-9; CDR3 protein: ASSLGAGGWNEQF
J gene: TRBJ1-5; V gene: TRBV7-2; CDR3 protein: ASSTIGGNQPQH
J gene: TRBJ2-2; V gene: TRBV29-1; CDR3 protein: SVGVAGANTGELF
J gene: TRBJ1-4; V gene: TRBV12-3/TRBV12-4; CDR3 protein: ASSLRGAQEKLF
J gene: TRBJ1-5; V gene: TRBV12-3/TRBV12-4; CDR3 protein: ASRDRGYEPQH
J gene: TRBJ1-5; V gene: TRBV6-5; CDR3 protein: ASSRGLRWSNQPQH
J gene: TRBJ1-6; V gene: TRBV4-2; CDR3 protein: ASSKHRDTNSPLH
J gene: TRBJ2-2; V gene: TRBV20-1; CDR3 protein: SAYRPWRGSTGELF
J gene: TRBJ2-3; V gene: TRBV5-1; CDR3 protein: ASSLLGQDDTQY
J gene: TRBJ2-1; V gene: TRBV18; CDR3 protein: ASSPPSDRTLGKQF
J gene: TRBJ1-1; V gene: TRBV7-9; CDR3 protein: ASSPDTRQGSAF
J gene: TRBJ2-5; V gene: TRBV5-1; CDR3 protein: ASSLVGKETQY
J gene: TRBJ1-5; V gene: TRBV3-1; CDR3 protein: ASSQDPRQSNQPQH
J gene: TRBJ1-1; V gene: TRBV18; CDR3 protein: ASSQGETGVAAEAF
J gene: TRBJ2-3; V gene: TRBV7-6; CDR3 protein: ASSPQTSGLADTQN
J gene: TRBJ2-3; V gene: TRBV29-1; CDR3 protein: SVPKAGHRQY
J gene: TRBJ1-6; V gene: TRBV4-2; CDR3 protein: ASSQGDMRPLH
J gene: TRBJ2-2; V gene: TRBV19; CDR3 protein: ASGTSGTNTGELF
J gene: TRBJ1-4; V gene: TRBV20-1; CDR3 protein: SARDPGRRGSGEKLF
J gene: TRBJ2-3; V gene: TRBV7-2; CDR3 protein: ASSYYGDTQY
J gene: TRBJ2-3; V gene: TRBV9; CDR3 protein: ASSLRSGTSGSGYTQY
J gene: TRBJ2-7; V gene: TRBV29-1; CDR3 protein: SALGDRGSLEQY
J gene: TRBJ2-7; V gene: TRBV20-1; CDR3 protein: SARDVRETREQY
J gene: TRBJ1-1; V gene: TRBV20-1; CDR3 protein: SARGLRGSEAF
J gene: TRBJ2-1; V gene: TRBV6-5; CDR3 protein: ASSYSRTSARPNNEQF
J gene: TRBJ2-7; V gene: TRBV20-1; CDR3 protein: SAAGTSNREQY
J gene: TRBJ2-1; V gene: TRBV19; CDR3 protein: ASSTGFSYNEQF
J gene: TRBJ1-3; V gene: TRBV30; CDR3 protein: AWTLLGSGDTIY
J gene: TRBJ2-7; V gene: TRBV20-1; CDR3 protein: SARDYRRTGFGSYEQY
J gene: TRBJ2-1; V gene: TRBV5-1; CDR3 protein: ASRNDRGLRYVNNEQF
J gene: TRBJ1-1; V gene: TRBV20-1; CDR3 protein: SAEPGGANTEAF
J gene: TRBJ1-2; V gene: TRBV15; CDR3 protein: ATSRSRELDYGYT
J gene: TRBJ2-3; V gene: TRBV7-3; CDR3 protein: ASSLRPTSSVVTDTQY
J gene: TRBJ1-2; V gene: TRBV29-1; CDR3 protein: GGTGRNYGYT
J gene: TRBJ2-7; V gene: TRBV28; CDR3 protein: ASSFKRRGDYEQY
J gene: TRBJ2-7; V gene: TRBV28; CDR3 protein: ASRGLARRAGSYEQY
J gene: TRBJ2-1; V gene: TRBV6-2/TRBV6-3; CDR3 protein: ASSYQGNEQF
J gene: TRBJ2-1; V gene: TRBV7-9; CDR3 protein: ASSSYGGGVDEQF
J gene: TRBJ1-5; V gene: TRBV28; CDR3 protein: ASSSLEGYQPQH
J gene: TRBJ2-7; V gene: TRBV29-1; CDR3 protein: SVRHTVGNYEQY
J gene: TRBJ1-1; V gene: TRBV4-3; CDR3 protein: ASSPGTGGASTEAF
J gene: TRBJ2-1; V gene: TRBV4-3; CDR3 protein: ASSQDQGRSSYNEQF
J gene: TRBJ2-1; V gene: TRBV20-1; CDR3 protein: SATRTGVNEQF
J gene: TRBJ1-1; V gene: TRBV12-3/TRBV12-4; CDR3 protein: ASSFSLKNTEAF
J gene: TRBJ1-1; V gene: TRBV18; CDR3 protein: ASSQDRSSEAF
J gene: TRBJ2-1; V gene: TRBV3-1; CDR3 protein: ASSHPRSGRSDEQF
J gene: TRBJ2-1; V gene: TRBV29-1; CDR3 protein: SPHGEARGHNEQF
J gene: TRBJ2-3; V gene: TRBV6-5; CDR3 protein: ASSYLSSGHGDTQY